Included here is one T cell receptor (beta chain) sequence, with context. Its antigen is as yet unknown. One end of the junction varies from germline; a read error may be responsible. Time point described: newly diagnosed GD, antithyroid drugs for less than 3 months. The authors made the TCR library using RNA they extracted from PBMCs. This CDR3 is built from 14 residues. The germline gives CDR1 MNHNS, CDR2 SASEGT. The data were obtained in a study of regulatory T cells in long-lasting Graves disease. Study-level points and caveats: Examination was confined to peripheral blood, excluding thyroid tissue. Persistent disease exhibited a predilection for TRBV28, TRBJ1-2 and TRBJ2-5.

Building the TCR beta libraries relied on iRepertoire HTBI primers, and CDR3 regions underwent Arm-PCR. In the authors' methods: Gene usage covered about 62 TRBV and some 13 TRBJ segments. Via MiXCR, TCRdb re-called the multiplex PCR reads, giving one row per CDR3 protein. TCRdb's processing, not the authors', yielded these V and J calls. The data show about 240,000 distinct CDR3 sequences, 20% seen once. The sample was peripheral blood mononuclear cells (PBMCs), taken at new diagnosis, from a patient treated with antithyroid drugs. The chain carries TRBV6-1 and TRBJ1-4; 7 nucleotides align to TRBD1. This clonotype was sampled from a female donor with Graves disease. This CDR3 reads CACSLQGPYEKLFF. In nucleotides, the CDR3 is TGTGCCTGCAGTCTACAGGGGCCTTATGAAAAACTGTTTTTT.